Presented here are 18 T cell receptor beta chains from one specimen sequenced in a study of siplizumab effects on memory and regulatory T cells. Sequenced by immunoSEQ multiplex PCR; TCRdb stores in-frame clones only, minus some. Of more than 90,000 clones detected, 92% appear once; the ten largest clones hold 9.5% to 15%. The sequenced sample was non-Treg CD4+ T cells sorted from blood. The receptors derive from a human donor in good health.

The chain has TRBV30 and TRBJ2-2, with 8 bases identical to TRBD1. Losses at the gene ends were 0 bases for V and 6 bases for J; bases not matched to a gene: 0. This CDR3 has 13 residues. Germline V gives CDR1 GTSNPN, CDR2 SVGIG (reference sequence). The CDR3 region has the DNA TGTGCCTGGAGTGTACAGGGGGCCGGGGAGCTGTTTTTT. Its translation is CAWSVQGAGELFF.

The V call is TRBV4-3, the J call TRBJ2-2; D ambiguous. V shed 0 bases and J shed 6 bases, with 8 bases lying between them. This CDR3 has 14 residues. CDR1 and CDR2 from the germline V gene are LGHNA and YSLEER. As DNA, the CDR3 is TGCGCCAGCAGCCAAGAGTCACGAGCCGGGGAGCTGTTTTTT. It codes for CASSQESRAGELFF.

This chain links TRBV30 with TRBJ2-3; D gene ambiguous. Germline assignment: CDR1 GTSNPN and CDR2 SVGIG (reference sequence). CDR3 size: 15 residues. Trimming removed 2 bases at V and 4 bases at J, with 16 bases between. CDR3 bases: TGTGCCTGGAGTAGGACGGGCAATGGGGCAGATACGCAGTATTTT. Translating gives CAWSRTGNGADTQYF. The full variable domain, rest sourced from reference TRBV30 and TRBJ2-3, is SQTIHQWPATLVQPVGSPLSLECTVEGTSNPNLYWYRQAAGRGLQLLFYSVGIGQISSEVPQNLSASRPQDRQFILSSKKLLLSDSGFYLCAWSRTGNGADTQYFGPGTRLTVL.

The gene calls are TRBV6-1 and TRBJ2-1, with D perhaps matching TRBD1 or TRBD2 (7 bases each). Germline V gives CDR1 MNHNS, CDR2 SASEGT. This CDR3 is built from 14 residues. Trimming took 7 bases from V and 1 from J, leaving 11 bases between them. The CDR3 here is CASTGGDSYNEQFF. The DNA for the CDR3 is TGTGCCAGCACAGGGGGGGATTCCTACAATGAGCAGTTCTTC.

V gene TRBV18 combines with J gene TRBJ1-2; D is possibly TRBD1 (5 bases). The V end was cut by 0 bases, the J end by 2 bases, with 10 bases between. The CDR3 spans 15 residues. In germline, CDR1 is KGHSH, CDR2 LQKENI. Here the CDR3 DNA reads TGTGCCAGCTCACCACCGGCAGGGACGAACTATGGCTACACCTTC. Protein: CASSPPAGTNYGYTF.

The chain has TRBV5-6 and TRBJ2-7; D gene uncertain. The CDR3 sequence is 12 residues long. V was clipped by 4 bases and J by 2 bases, with 7 bases between them. Germline assignment: CDR1 SGHDT and CDR2 YYEEEE. As DNA, the CDR3 is TGTGCCAGCAGCCCAGGAACCTACGAGCAGTACTTC. Its translation: CASSPGTYEQYF.

The CDR3 bases are TGTGCCAGCAGCTCTACCGGGACTGTTCTGTACGAGCAGTACTTC. Amino acid sequence: CASSSTGTVLYEQYF. The V gene is TRBV7-2, the J gene TRBJ2-7; a weak D match, TRBD2 (6 bases). The V end lost 4 bases, the J end lost 4 bases, and 17 bases lay between the germline ends. Germline V gene sequence: CDR1 SGHTA, CDR2 FQGNSA. This CDR3 has 15 amino acids.

The rearrangement uses TRBV2 and TRBJ1-1; 10 bases agree with TRBD1. V lost 4 bases and J lost 1; bases outside the gene matches: 6. The germline gives CDR1 SNHLY, CDR2 FYNNEI. The CDR3 consists of 16 residues. CDR3 sequence (DNA): TGTGCCAGCAGTGGAGACAGGGGGCGGCGGAACACTGAAGCTTTCTTT. Translating it yields CASSGDRGRRNTEAFF.

The chain joins TRBV6-1 to TRBJ1-4; TRBD1 matches 7 bases. The CDR3 runs 15 residues. Germline trimming cut 6 bases from V and 7 bases from J; bases unmatched to any gene: 11. Germline-derived CDR1 and CDR2 are MNHNS and SASEGT. The CDR3 spells CASRRDGTESEKLFF. As DNA, the CDR3 is TGTGCCAGCAGGCGGGATGGGACAGAAAGTGAAAAACTGTTTTTT.

This rearrangement joins TRBV6-5 to TRBJ2-3; D call uncertain. Germline values: CDR1 MNHEY, CDR2 SVGAGI. The CDR3 extends over 16 amino acids. V lost 0 bases and J 3 bases, leaving 13 bases between the germline ends. The CDR3 here is CASSYSYGPRTDTQYF. CDR3 bases: TGTGCCAGCAGTTACTCCTACGGACCAAGAACAGATACGCAGTATTTT.

The chain uses TRBV7-2 and TRBJ2-1; D possibly corresponds to TRBD2 (6 bases). The CDR3 runs 12 residues. Trimming removed 3 bases from V and 10 bases from J, with 10 bases in between. CDR1 SGHTA and CDR2 FQGNSA come from the germline V gene. CDR3 in DNA: TGTGCCAGCAGCTTGACTAGTCGGGAGCAGTTCTTC. Residues: CASSLTSREQFF. The entire variable domain, with the rest obtained from reference TRBV7-2 and TRBJ2-1, is as follows: GAGVSQSPSNKVTEKGKDVELRCDPISGHTALYWYRQSLGQGLEFLIYFQGNSAPDKSGLPSDRFSAERTGGSVSTLTIQRTQQEDSAVYLCASSLTSREQFFGPGTRLTVL.

The rearrangement joins TRBV30 to TRBJ2-3; D ambiguous. The V gene's germline CDR1 is GTSNPN and CDR2 SVGIG (reference sequence). V was trimmed by 5 bases and J by 2 bases, leaving 17 bases between them. This CDR3 region has 15 residues. The DNA of the CDR3 is TGTGCCTGGCTCCCTACAAGGAAAATCACAGATACGCAGTATTTT. Its protein is CAWLPTRKITDTQYF.

The chain is built from TRBV30 and TRBJ2-2; D not certain. The CDR3 covers 14 residues. Germline CDR1 reads GTSNPN; CDR2 reads SVGIG (reference sequence). The V and J ends lost 0 bases and 4 bases respectively, with 9 bases between them. CDR3 nucleotide sequence: TGTGCCTGGAGTGTACGAGGAGCCACCGGGGAGCTGTTTTTT. Its translation is CAWSVRGATGELFF.

The chain employs TRBV2 and TRBJ2-2; TRBD2 aligns across 10 bases. CDR3 length: 14 amino acids. Trimming removed 8 bases from V and 6 bases from J; junction bases left unmatched: 6. Germline-derived CDR1 and CDR2 are SNHLY and FYNNEI. CDR3 amino acids: CASDLAGVPGELFF. The CDR3 region has the DNA TGTGCCAGCGACCTAGCGGGAGTCCCCGGGGAGCTGTTTTTT. The whole variable domain, remainder taken from reference TRBV2 and TRBJ2-2, is EPEVTQTPSHQVTQMGQEVILRCVPISNHLYFYWYRQILGQKVEFLVSFYNNEISEKSEIFDDQFSVERPDGSNFTLKIRSTKLEDSAMYFCASDLAGVPGELFFGEGSRLTVL.

The J gene is TRBJ2-2, the V gene TRBV7-2; D not resolved. The CDR3 covers 13 residues. CDR1 and CDR2 from the germline V gene are SGHTA and FQGNSA. The V gene lost 1 base and the J gene lost 7 bases, with 7 bases spanning the gap. The CDR3 loop is CASSLVVSGELFF. The CDR3 DNA is TGTGCCAGCAGCTTAGTGGTTAGCGGGGAGCTGTTTTTT.

The chain links TRBV2 to TRBJ2-2; 9 bases match TRBD1. Germline CDR1 SNHLY, CDR2 FYNNEI. The V and J ends lost 5 bases and 7 bases, in that order; junction bases with no gene match: 5. This CDR3 has 14 amino acids. The CDR3 loop reads CASSQGQGIGELFF. DNA of the CDR3: TGTGCCAGCAGTCAAGGACAGGGGATCGGGGAGCTGTTTTTT. The full variable domain, its missing parts supplied by reference TRBV2 and TRBJ2-2, is EPEVTQTPSHQVTQMGQEVILRCVPISNHLYFYWYRQILGQKVEFLVSFYNNEISEKSEIFDDQFSVERPDGSNFTLKIRSTKLEDSAMYFCASSQGQGIGELFFGEGSRLTVL.

J is TRBJ2-5 and V is TRBV7-8; 8 bases agree with TRBD2. Unmatched junction bases numbered 7, after V lost 5 bases and J lost 5 bases. The CDR3 consists of 14 residues. The V gene's germline CDR1 is SGHVS and CDR2 FQNEAQ. CDR3 residues: CASSPKRERETQYF. The CDR3 region has the DNA TGTGCCAGCAGCCCGAAGCGGGAGCGGGAGACCCAGTACTTC.

This clone has just a few counts. The sample has other DNA sequences that encode this CDR3 too. This chain joins TRBV28 and TRBJ2-5; D call uncertain. With 1 base removed from V and 4 bases from J, the gap between germline ends came to 4 bases. Germline CDR1 reads MDHEN; CDR2 reads SYDVKM. This CDR3 has 12 amino acids. In nucleotides, the CDR3 is TGTGCCAGCAGTTTATACGGAGAGACCCAGTACTTC. It specifies CASSLYGETQYF. Looking up the rest from reference TRBV28 and TRBJ2-5 gives the full variable domain: DVKVTQSSRYLVKRTGEKVFLECVQDMDHENMFWYRQDPGLGLRLIYFSYDVKMKEKGDIPEGYSVSREKKERFSLILESASTNQTSMYLCASSLYGETQYFGPGTRLLVL.